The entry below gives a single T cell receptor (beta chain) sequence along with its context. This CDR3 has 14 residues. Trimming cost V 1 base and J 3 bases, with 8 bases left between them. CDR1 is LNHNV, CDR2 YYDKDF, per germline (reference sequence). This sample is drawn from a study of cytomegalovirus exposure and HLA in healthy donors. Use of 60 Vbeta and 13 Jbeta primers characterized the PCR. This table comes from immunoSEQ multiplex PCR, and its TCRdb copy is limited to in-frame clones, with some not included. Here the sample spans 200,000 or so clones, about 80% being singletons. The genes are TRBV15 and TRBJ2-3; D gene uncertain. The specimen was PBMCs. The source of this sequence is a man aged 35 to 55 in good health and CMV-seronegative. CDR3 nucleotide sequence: TGTGCCACCAGCAGAGGGCAATTGACAGATACGCAGTATTTT. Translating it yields CATSRGQLTDTQYF.